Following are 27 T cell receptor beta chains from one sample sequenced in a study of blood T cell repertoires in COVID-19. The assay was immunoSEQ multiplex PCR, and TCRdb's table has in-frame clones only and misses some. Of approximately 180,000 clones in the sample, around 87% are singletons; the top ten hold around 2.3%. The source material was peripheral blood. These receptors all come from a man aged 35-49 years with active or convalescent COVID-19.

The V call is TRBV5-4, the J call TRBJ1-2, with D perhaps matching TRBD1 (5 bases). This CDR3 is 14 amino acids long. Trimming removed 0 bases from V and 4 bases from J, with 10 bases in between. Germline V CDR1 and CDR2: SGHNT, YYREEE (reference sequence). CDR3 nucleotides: TGTGCCAGCAGCTTGGCCCGGGGGACCTATGGCTACACCTTC. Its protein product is CASSLARGTYGYTF.

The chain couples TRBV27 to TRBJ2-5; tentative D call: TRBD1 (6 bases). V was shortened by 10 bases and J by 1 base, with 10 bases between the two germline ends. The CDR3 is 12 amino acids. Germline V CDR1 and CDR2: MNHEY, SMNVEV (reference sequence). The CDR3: CATRDTQETQYF. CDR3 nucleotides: TGTGCCACCCGGGACACCCAAGAGACCCAGTACTTC.

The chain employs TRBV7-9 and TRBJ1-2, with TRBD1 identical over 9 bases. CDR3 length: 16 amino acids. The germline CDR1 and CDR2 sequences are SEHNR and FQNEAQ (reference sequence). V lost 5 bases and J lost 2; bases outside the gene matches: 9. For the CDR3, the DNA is TGTGCCAGCAGCCGCGTCGAGGGGACAGGGAACTATGGCTACACCTTC. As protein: CASSRVEGTGNYGYTF.

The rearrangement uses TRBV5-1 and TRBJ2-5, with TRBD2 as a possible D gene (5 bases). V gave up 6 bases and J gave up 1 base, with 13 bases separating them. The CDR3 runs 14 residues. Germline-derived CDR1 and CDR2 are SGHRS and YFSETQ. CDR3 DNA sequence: TGCGCCAGCAAACCGGGAAGCCTCCAAGAGACCCAGTACTTC. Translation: CASKPGSLQETQYF.

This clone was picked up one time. CDR3 residues: CASSQVSKGAPKLFF. The DNA for the CDR3 is TGTGCCAGCAGCCAAGTTTCGAAAGGGGCTCCAAAACTGTTTTTT. The V and J genes are TRBV3-1 (or the pseudogene TRBV3-2) and TRBJ1-4, with D possibly being TRBD1 (5 bases). V was shortened by 1 base and J by 10 bases, with 16 bases between the two germline ends. Germline CDR1 is LGHDT and CDR2 is YNNKEL (reference sequence). This CDR3 spans 15 amino acids.

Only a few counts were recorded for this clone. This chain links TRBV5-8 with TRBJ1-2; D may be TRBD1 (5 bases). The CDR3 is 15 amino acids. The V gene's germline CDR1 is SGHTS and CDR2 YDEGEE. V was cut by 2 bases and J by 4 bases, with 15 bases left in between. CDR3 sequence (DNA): TGTGCCAGCAGCTTAGACGGGAGACAGTCCTATGGCTACACCTTC. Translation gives CASSLDGRQSYGYTF.

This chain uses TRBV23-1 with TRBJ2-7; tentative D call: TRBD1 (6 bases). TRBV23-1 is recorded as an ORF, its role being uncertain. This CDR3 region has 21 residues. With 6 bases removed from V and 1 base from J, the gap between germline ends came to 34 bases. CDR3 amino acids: CASRRTENTQTLCIWSYEQYF. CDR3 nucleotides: TGCGCCAGCAGGCGGACAGAGAACACTCAAACTTTATGTATTTGGTCCTACGAGCAGTACTTC.

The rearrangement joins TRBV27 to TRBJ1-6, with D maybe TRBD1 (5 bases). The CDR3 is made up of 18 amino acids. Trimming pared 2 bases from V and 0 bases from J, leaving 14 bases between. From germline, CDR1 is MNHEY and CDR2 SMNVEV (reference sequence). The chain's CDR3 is CASSLEGHPSSYNSPLHF. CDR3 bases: TGTGCCAGCAGTTTAGAAGGACACCCGAGCTCCTATAATTCACCCCTCCACTTT.

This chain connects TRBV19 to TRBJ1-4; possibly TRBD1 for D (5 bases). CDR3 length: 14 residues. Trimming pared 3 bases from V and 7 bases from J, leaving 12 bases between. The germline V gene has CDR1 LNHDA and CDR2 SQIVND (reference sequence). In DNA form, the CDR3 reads TGTGCCAGTAGTATCGGGACGGAGGGTGAAAAACTGTTTTTT. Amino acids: CASSIGTEGEKLFF.

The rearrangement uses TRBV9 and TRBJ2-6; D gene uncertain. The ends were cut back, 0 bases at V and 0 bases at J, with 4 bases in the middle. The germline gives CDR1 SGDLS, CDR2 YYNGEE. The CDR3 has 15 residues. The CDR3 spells CASSVEPSGANVLTF. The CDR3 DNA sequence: TGTGCCAGCAGCGTAGAGCCCTCTGGGGCCAACGTCCTGACTTTC.

The CDR3: CASSLDAGGTNYGYTF. The CDR3 bases are TGTGCCAGCAGCTTAGATGCAGGAGGAACTAACTATGGCTACACCTTC. The chain employs TRBV7-2 and TRBJ1-2; D gene uncertain. Germline V gene lookup returns CDR1 SGHTA and CDR2 FQGNSA. V shed 1 base and J shed 0 bases, with 12 bases lying between them. The CDR3 has 16 amino acids.

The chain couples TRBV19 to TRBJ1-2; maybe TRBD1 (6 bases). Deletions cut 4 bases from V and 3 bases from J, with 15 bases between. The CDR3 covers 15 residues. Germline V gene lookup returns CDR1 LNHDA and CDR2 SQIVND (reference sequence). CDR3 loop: CASSTYHRVDYGYTF. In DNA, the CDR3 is TGTGCCAGTAGTACCTACCACAGGGTGGACTATGGCTACACCTTC.

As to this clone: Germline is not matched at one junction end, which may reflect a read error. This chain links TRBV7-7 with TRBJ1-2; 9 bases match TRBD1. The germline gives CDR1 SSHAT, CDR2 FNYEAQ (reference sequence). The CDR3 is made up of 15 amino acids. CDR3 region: CASSRQDRGNYGYTF. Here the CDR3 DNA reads TGTGCTAGCAGCCGACAGGACAGGGGTAACTATGGCTACACCTTC.

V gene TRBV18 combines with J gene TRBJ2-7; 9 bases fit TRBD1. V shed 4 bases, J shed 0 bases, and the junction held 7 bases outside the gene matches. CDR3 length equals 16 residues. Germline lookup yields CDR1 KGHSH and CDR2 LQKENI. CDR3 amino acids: CASSLKTGGISYEQYF. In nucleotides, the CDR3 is TGTGCCAGCTCACTAAAGACAGGGGGAATCTCCTACGAGCAGTACTTC.

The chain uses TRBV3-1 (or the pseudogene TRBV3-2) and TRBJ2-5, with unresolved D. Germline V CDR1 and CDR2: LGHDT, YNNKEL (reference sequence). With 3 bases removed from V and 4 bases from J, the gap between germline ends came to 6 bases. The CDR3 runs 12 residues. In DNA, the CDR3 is TGTGCCAGCAGCCATTCAGGAGAGACCCAGTACTTC. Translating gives CASSHSGETQYF.

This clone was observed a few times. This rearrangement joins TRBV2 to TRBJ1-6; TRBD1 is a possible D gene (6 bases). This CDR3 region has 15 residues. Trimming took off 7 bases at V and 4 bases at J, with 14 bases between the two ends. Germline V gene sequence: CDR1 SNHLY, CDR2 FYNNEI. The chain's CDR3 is CASKTGGPYNSPLHF. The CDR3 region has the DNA TGTGCCAGCAAGACGGGGGGCCCTTATAATTCACCCCTCCACTTT.

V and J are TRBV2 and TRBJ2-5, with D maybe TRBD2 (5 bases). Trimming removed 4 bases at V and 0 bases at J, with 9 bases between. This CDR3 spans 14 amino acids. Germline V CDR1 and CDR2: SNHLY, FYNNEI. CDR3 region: CASSVRVYQETQYF. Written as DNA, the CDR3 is TGTGCCAGCAGTGTGCGGGTATACCAAGAGACCCAGTACTTC.

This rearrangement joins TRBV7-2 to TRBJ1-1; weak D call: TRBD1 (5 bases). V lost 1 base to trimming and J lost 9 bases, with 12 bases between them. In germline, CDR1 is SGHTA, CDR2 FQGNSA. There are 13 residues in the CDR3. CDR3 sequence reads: CASSLDRQGKAFF. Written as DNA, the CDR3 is TGTGCCAGCAGCTTAGATAGGCAGGGAAAAGCTTTCTTT.

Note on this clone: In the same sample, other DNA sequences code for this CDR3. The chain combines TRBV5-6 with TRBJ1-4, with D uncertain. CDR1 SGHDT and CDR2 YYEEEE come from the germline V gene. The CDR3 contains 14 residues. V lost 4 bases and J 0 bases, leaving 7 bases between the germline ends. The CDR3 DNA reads TGTGCCAGCAGCCTTACAGCAACTAATGAAAAACTGTTTTTT. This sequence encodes CASSLTATNEKLFF.

The chain's CDR3 is CASSFHRTASNTEAFF. The CDR3 bases are TGTGCCAGCAGTTTCCATCGGACAGCCTCTAACACTGAAGCTTTCTTT. V is TRBV6-2 or TRBV6-3 and J is TRBJ1-1; D is perhaps TRBD1 (6 bases). This CDR3 is built from 16 residues. Trimming removed 4 bases at V and 2 bases at J, with 17 bases between. Germline values: CDR1 MNHEY, CDR2 SVGEGT.

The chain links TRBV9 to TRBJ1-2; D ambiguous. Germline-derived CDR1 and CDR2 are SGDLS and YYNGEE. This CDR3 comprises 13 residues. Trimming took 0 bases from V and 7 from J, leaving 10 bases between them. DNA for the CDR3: TGTGCCAGCAGCGTAGGGGCTGACACTGGCTACACCTTC. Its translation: CASSVGADTGYTF.

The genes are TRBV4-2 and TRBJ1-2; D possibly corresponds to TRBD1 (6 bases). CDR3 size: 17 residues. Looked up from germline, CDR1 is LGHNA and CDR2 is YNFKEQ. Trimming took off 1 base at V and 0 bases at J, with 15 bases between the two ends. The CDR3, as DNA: TGTGCCAGCAGCCAAGTCCCCGGGACACCCGCTAACTATGGCTACACCTTC. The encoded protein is CASSQVPGTPANYGYTF.

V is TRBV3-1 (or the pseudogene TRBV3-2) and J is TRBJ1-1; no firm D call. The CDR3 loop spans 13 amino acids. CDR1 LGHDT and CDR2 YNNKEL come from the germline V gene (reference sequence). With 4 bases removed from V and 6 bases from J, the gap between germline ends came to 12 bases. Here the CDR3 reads CASSPVGVAEAFF. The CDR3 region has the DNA TGTGCCAGCAGCCCGGTCGGGGTCGCTGAAGCTTTCTTT.

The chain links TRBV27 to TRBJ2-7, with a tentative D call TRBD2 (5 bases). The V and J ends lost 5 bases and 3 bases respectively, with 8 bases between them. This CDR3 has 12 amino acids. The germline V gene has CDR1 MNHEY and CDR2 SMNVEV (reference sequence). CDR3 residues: CASSARGYEQYF. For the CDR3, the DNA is TGTGCCAGCAGTGCTCGGGGCTACGAGCAGTACTTC.

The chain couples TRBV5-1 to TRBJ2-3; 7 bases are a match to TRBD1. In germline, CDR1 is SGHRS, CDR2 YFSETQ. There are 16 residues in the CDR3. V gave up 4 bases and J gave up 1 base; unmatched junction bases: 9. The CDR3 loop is CASSPGKGGRTDTQYF. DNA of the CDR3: TGCGCCAGCAGCCCGGGCAAAGGGGGCCGCACAGATACGCAGTATTTT.

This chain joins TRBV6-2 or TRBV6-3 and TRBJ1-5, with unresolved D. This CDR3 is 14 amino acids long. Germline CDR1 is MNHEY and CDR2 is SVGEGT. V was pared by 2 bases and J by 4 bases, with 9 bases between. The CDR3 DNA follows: TGTGCCAGCAGTTACGAGTCCGAAAATCAGCCCCAGCATTTT. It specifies CASSYESENQPQHF.

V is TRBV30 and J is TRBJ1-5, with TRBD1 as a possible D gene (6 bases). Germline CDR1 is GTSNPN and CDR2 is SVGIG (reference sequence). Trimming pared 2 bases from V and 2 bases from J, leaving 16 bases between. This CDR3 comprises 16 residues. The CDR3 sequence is CAWSLNRVVGNQPQHF. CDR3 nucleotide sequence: TGTGCCTGGAGTCTAAACAGGGTCGTTGGCAATCAGCCCCAGCATTTT.